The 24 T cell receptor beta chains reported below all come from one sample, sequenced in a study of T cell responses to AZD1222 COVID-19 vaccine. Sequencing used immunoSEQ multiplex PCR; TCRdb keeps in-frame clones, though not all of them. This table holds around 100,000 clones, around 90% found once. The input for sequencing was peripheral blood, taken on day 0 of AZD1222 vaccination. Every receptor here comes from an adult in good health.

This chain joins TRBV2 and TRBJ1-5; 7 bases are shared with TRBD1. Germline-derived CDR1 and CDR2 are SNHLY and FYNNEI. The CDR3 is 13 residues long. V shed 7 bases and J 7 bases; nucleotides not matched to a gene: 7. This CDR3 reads CASMRGPTQPQHF. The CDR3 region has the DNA TGTGCCAGCATGAGGGGGCCGACCCAGCCCCAGCATTTT.

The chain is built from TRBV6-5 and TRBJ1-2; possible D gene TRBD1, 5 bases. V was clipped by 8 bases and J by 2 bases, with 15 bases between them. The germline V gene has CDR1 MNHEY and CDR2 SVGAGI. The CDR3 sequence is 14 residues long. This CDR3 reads CASDNRGLNYGYTF. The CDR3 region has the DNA TGTGCCAGCGATAATCGGGGGTTAAACTATGGCTACACCTTC.

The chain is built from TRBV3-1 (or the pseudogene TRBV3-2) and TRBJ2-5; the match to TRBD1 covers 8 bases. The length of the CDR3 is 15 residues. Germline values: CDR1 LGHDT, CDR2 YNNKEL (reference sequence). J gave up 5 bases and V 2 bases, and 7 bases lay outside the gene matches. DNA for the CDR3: TGTGCCAGCAGCCAAAACCCAGGGGGCTTGGAGACCCAGTACTTC. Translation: CASSQNPGGLETQYF.

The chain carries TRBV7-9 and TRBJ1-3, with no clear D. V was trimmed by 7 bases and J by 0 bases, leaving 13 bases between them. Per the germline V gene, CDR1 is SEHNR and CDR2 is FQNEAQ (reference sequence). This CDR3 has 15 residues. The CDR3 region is CASTPALYSGNTIYF. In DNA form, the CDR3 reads TGTGCCAGCACCCCTGCGCTGTACTCTGGAAACACCATATATTTT.

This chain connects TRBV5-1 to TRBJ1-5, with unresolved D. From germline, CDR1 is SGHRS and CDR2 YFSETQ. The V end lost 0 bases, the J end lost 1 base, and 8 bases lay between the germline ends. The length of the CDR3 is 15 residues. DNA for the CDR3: TGCGCCAGCAGCTTGGTGGCGGGGAGCAATCAGCCCCAGCATTTT. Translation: CASSLVAGSNQPQHF.

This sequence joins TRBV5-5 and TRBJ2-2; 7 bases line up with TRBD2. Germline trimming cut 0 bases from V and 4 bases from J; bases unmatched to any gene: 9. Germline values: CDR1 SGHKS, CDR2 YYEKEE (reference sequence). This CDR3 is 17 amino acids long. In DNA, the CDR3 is TGTGCCAGCAGCTTGGCGGGGCGCGGGAGCCCCACCGGGGAGCTGTTTTTT. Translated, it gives CASSLAGRGSPTGELFF.

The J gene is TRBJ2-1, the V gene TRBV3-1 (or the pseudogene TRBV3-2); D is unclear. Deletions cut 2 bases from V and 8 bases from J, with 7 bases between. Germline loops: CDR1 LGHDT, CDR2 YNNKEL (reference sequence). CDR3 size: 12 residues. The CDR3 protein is CASSQRIDEQFF. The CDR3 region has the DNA TGTGCCAGCAGCCAACGTATCGATGAGCAGTTCTTC.

The CDR3 DNA reads as TGTGCCAGCGGTATGTATCCCTACGAGCAGTACTTC. Its protein is CASGMYPYEQYF. This rearrangement joins TRBV9 to TRBJ2-7; D call uncertain. There are 12 residues in the CDR3. Trimming took off 7 bases at V and 2 bases at J, with 10 bases between the two ends. CDR1 is SGDLS and CDR2 is YYNGEE in the germline V gene.

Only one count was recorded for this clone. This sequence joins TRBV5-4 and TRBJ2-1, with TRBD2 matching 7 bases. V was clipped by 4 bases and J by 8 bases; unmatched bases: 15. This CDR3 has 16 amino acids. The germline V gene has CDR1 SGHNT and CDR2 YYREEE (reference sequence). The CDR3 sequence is CASSPHMRESEYEQFF. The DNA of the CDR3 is TGTGCCAGCAGCCCTCATATGCGGGAGTCCGAATATGAGCAGTTCTTC.

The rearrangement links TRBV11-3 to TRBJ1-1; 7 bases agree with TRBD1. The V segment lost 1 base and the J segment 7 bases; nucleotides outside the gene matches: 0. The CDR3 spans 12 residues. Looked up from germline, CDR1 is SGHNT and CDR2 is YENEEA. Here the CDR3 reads CASSLAGGEAFF. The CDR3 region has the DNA TGTGCCAGCAGCTTAGCAGGGGGTGAAGCTTTCTTT.

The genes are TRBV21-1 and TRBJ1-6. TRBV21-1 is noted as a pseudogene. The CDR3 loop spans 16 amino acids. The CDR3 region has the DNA TGTGCCAGCAGCAAAACCCCCCACGGGTCGAATTCACCCCTCCACTTT. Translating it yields CASSKTPHGSNSPLHF.

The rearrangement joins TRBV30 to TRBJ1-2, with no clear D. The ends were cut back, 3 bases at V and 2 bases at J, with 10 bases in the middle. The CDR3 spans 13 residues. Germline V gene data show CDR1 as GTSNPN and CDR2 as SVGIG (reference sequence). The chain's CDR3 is CAWSEDVNYGYTF. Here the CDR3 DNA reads TGTGCCTGGAGCGAGGATGTAAACTATGGCTACACCTTC.

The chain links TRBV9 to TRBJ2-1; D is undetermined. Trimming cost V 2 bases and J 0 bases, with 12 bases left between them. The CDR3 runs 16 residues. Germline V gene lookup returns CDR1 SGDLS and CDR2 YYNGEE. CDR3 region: CASSVNGLSSYNEQFF. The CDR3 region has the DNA TGTGCCAGCAGCGTCAATGGGCTCAGCTCCTACAATGAGCAGTTCTTC. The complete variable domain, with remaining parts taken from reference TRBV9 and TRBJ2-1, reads DSGVTQTPKHLITATGQRVTLRCSPRSGDLSVYWYQQSLDQGLQFLIQYYNGEERAKGNILERFSAQQFPDLHSELNLSSLELGDSALYFCASSVNGLSSYNEQFFGPGTRLTVL.

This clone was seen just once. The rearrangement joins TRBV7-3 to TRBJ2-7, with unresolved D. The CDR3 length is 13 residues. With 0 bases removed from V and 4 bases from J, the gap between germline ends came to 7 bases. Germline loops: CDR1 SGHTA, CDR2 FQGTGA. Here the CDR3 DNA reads TGTGCCAGCAGCTTAACGTTCGGGTACGAGCAGTACTTC. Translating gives CASSLTFGYEQYF.

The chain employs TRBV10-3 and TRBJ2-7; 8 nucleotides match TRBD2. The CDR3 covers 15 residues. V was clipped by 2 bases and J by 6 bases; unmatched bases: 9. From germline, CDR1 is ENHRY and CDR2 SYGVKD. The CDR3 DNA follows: TGTGCCATCAGTGAGGGTCGGGGGGGGCCCCGCGAGCAGTACTTC. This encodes CAISEGRGGPREQYF.

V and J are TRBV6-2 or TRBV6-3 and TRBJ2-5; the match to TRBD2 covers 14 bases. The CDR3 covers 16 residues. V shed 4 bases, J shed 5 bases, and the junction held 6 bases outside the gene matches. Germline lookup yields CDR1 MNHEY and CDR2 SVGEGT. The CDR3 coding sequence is TGTGCCAGCAGTTCCGGGACTAGCGGGAGAGGGGAGACCCAGTACTTC. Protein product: CASSSGTSGRGETQYF.

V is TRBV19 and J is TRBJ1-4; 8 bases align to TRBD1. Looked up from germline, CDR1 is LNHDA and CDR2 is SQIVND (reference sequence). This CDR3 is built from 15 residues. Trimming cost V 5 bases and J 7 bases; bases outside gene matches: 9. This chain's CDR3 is CASSLLDREAEKLFF. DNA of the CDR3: TGTGCCAGTAGTCTCTTGGACAGGGAGGCTGAAAAACTGTTTTTT.

The CDR3 reads CASRESPLPYEQYF. CDR3 coding DNA: TGTGCCAGCAGAGAAAGTCCCCTACCCTACGAGCAGTACTTC. The V gene is TRBV2, the J gene TRBJ2-7; D not certain. Germline V lookup: CDR1 SNHLY, CDR2 FYNNEI. With 6 bases removed from V and 2 bases from J, the gap between germline ends came to 14 bases. The CDR3 loop spans 14 amino acids.

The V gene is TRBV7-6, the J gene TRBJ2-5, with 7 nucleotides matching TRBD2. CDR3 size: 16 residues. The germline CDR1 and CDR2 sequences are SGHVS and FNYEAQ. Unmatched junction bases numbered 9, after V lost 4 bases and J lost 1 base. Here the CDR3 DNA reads TGTGCCAGCAGCTCCGGGGGGAGGAGTTTCCAAGAGACCCAGTACTTC. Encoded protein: CASSSGGRSFQETQYF.

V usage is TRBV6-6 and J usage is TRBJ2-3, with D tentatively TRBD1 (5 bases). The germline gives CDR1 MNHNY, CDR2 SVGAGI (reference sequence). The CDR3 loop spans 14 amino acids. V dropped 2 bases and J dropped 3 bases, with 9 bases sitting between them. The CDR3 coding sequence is TGTGCCAGCAGTTACGACAGATTAACAGATACGCAGTATTTT. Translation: CASSYDRLTDTQYF.

CDR3 sequence reads: CAWTWPGIYEQYF. In DNA form, the CDR3 reads TGTGCCTGGACGTGGCCGGGGATCTACGAGCAGTACTTC. The chain joins TRBV30 to TRBJ2-7; D is possibly TRBD2 (5 bases). V shed 4 bases and J shed 3 bases, with 13 bases lying between them. The CDR3 contains 13 residues. The V gene's germline CDR1 is GTSNPN and CDR2 SVGIG (reference sequence).

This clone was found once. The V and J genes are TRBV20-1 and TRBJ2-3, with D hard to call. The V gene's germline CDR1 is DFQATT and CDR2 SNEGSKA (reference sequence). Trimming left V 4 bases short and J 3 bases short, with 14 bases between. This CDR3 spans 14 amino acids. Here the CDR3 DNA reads TGCAGTGCTATTGAAGGGCCCTCAACAGATACGCAGTATTTT. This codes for CSAIEGPSTDTQYF.

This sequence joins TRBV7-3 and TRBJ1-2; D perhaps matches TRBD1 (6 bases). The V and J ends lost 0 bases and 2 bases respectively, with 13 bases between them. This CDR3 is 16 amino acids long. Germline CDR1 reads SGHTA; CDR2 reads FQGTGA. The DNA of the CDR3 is TGTGCCAGCAGCTTAACTCCGGGACACCAGAACTATGGCTACACCTTC. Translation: CASSLTPGHQNYGYTF.

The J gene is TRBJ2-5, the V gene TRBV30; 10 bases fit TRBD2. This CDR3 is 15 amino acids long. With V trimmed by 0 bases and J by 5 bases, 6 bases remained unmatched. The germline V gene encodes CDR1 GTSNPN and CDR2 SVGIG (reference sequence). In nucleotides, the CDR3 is TGTGCCTGGAGTGTAGGGCTAGCGGGAGCGGAGACCCAGTACTTC. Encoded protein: CAWSVGLAGAETQYF.